The 15 T cell receptor beta chains given below trace back to one sample, sequenced in a study of low-dose radiotherapy and immunotherapy resistance in tumors. Stated time point: after trial treatment. Treatment: LDRT plus nivolumab, ipilimumab, low-dose cyclophosphamide and aspirin (RACIN trial). With TRAV- and TRBV-specific primers, first-strand cDNA was made, covering the alpha and beta chains. With a constant-region primer and a V-primer adapter, TCRs were subjected to approximately 18 PCR cycles of amplification. MiXCR, applied by TCRdb to the reads, yields one record per CDR3 protein. The repertoire holds tens of thousands of distinct CDR3 sequences, with 20% to 25% as singletons. The starting material was PBMCs, obtained after low-dose radiotherapy plus immunotherapy. Source of these receptors: a female donor with ovarian cancer.

Ten or more counts support this clonotype. The chain uses TRBV19 and TRBJ2-2; D call uncertain. This CDR3 comprises 12 residues. Per the germline V gene, CDR1 is LNHDA and CDR2 is SQIVND (reference sequence). Trimming took off 2 bases at V and 6 bases at J, with 4 bases between the two ends. DNA of the CDR3: TGTGCCAGTAGTATATGGTCCGGGGAGCTGTTTTTT. It encodes CASSIWSGELFF.

Worth noting for this clonotype: A far larger clone is off by one base, so a read error is likely. V and J are TRBV5-5 and TRBJ2-5, with 9 bases matching TRBD1. The V and J ends lost 7 bases and 5 bases, in that order; junction bases with no gene match: 9. CDR3 length: 14 residues. Germline V CDR1 and CDR2: SGHKS, YYEKEE (reference sequence). As DNA, the CDR3 is TGTGCCAGCTCCCTACAGGGGGCAGGGGAGACCCAGTACTTC. Its protein product is CASSLQGAGETQYF.

Many counts were recorded for this clonotype. The J gene is TRBJ2-3, the V gene TRBV28, with 7 bases matching TRBD1. Unmatched junction bases numbered 10, after V lost 5 bases and J lost 2 bases. The CDR3 contains 16 residues. The V gene's germline CDR1 is MDHEN and CDR2 SYDVKM. The CDR3 DNA reads as TGTGCCAGCAGTACCTCTGCGCAGGGGGACACAGATACGCAGTATTTT. It codes for CASSTSAQGDTDTQYF.

This clonotype was counted a few times. The V and J genes are TRBV28 and TRBJ1-1, with TRBD1 matching over 7 bases. CDR1 is MDHEN and CDR2 is SYDVKM in the germline V gene. V lost 10 bases and J lost 0; bases outside the gene matches: 11. The CDR3 consists of 15 residues. The CDR3 DNA reads as TGTGCCACCTGGACGGGACAGCACATGAACACTGAAGCTTTCTTT. Amino acid sequence: CATWTGQHMNTEAFF.

This clonotype was detected many times. The gene calls are TRBV6-8 and TRBJ2-2; TRBD2 matches at 8 bases. The CDR3 is 18 amino acids. The V gene end was trimmed by 2 bases and the J gene end by 5 bases; junction bases not matched to a gene: 13. Per the germline V gene, CDR1 is MNHGY and CDR2 is SAAAGT. This chain's CDR3 is CASSYGLASGPGTGELFF. Written as DNA, the CDR3 is TGTGCCAGCAGTTACGGGTTGGCTAGCGGGCCTGGGACCGGGGAGCTGTTTTTT.

This clonotype was recorded many times. This chain joins TRBV7-2 and TRBJ2-2; 9 bases line up with TRBD2. The CDR3 is made up of 17 amino acids. The V gene end was trimmed by 2 bases and the J gene end by 2 bases; junction bases not matched to a gene: 6. CDR1 is SGHTA and CDR2 is FQGNSA in the germline V gene. The CDR3 sequence: CASSLQAGGTNTGELFF. CDR3 sequence (DNA): TGTGCCAGCAGCTTACAAGCGGGGGGAACTAACACCGGGGAGCTGTTTTTT. The complete variable domain, with remaining parts taken from reference TRBV7-2 and TRBJ2-2, reads GAGVSQSPSNKVTEKGKDVELRCDPISGHTALYWYRQSLGQGLEFLIYFQGNSAPDKSGLPSDRFSAERTGGSVSTLTIQRTQQEDSAVYLCASSLQAGGTNTGELFFGEGSRLTVL.

Many counts were recorded for this clonotype. This chain's CDR3 is CSARDGERDVEAFF. The CDR3 nucleotides are TGCAGTGCTAGAGATGGGGAGAGGGACGTTGAAGCTTTCTTT. The V and J genes are TRBV20-1 and TRBJ1-1, with D perhaps matching TRBD1 (5 bases). V lost 0 bases and J lost 7, with 15 bases in between. The germline V gene has CDR1 DFQATT and CDR2 SNEGSKA (reference sequence). CDR3 size: 14 residues.

This clonotype has ten or more counts. The chain joins TRBV5-1 to TRBJ1-1, with D possibly being TRBD1 (6 bases). Trimming left V 3 bases short and J 5 bases short, with 14 bases between. This CDR3 is 14 amino acids long. Looked up from germline, CDR1 is SGHRS and CDR2 is YFSETQ. The CDR3 region is CASSYDRGGTEAFF. CDR3 nucleotides: TGCGCCAGCAGCTACGATAGGGGGGGAACTGAAGCTTTCTTT.

This clonotype was counted ten times or more. This chain joins TRBV28 and TRBJ2-5; TRBD1 might be the D (6 bases). This CDR3 region has 16 residues. The germline CDR1 and CDR2 sequences are MDHEN and SYDVKM. V was clipped by 6 bases and J by 2 bases, with 19 bases between them. The CDR3 here is CASSQPQGGVQETQYF. In DNA, the CDR3 is TGTGCCAGCAGCCAGCCACAGGGTGGAGTACAAGAGACCCAGTACTTC. Using reference TRBV28 and TRBJ2-5 for the parts outside the CDR3, the full variable domain is DVKVTQSSRYLVKRTGEKVFLECVQDMDHENMFWYRQDPGLGLRLIYFSYDVKMKEKGDIPEGYSVSREKKERFSLILESASTNQTSMYLCASSQPQGGVQETQYFGPGTRLLVL.

This clonotype appeared once. The V call is TRBV5-4, the J call TRBJ2-1, with 15 bases lining up with TRBD2. Looked up from germline, CDR1 is SGHNT and CDR2 is YYREEE (reference sequence). J lost 6 bases, V lost 4 bases, and 11 bases had no gene match. The CDR3 length is 18 residues. The CDR3 bases are TGTGCCAGCAGCCGGACTAGCGGGGGGGCCGGCCTCCTCAATGAGCAGTTCTTC. This codes for CASSRTSGGAGLLNEQFF.

This clonotype was seen at least ten times. The chain has TRBV29-1 and TRBJ2-7, with 10 nucleotides matching TRBD2. V lost 4 bases, J lost 4 bases, and 7 bases stayed unmatched. CDR1 SQVTM and CDR2 ANQGSEA come from the germline V gene. The CDR3 is 14 amino acids. The CDR3 spells CSVAPSGSLYEQYF. The CDR3, as DNA: TGCAGCGTTGCTCCTAGCGGGAGTTTGTACGAGCAGTACTTC.

This clonotype was seen many times. This chain uses TRBV28 with TRBJ2-1; the D gene is possibly TRBD1 (5 bases). CDR1 and CDR2 (germline): MDHEN, SYDVKM. V lost 2 bases to trimming and J lost 12 bases, with 11 bases between them. The CDR3 loop spans 12 amino acids. The CDR3 region has the DNA TGTGCCAGCAGTTTACAGGGAAAGGGGCAGTTCTTC. This encodes CASSLQGKGQFF.

This clonotype was counted at least ten times. The rearrangement links TRBV4-1 to TRBJ2-1; weak D call: TRBD1 (6 bases). CDR3 size: 18 residues. V lost 0 bases and J 3 bases, leaving 18 bases between the germline ends. Germline CDR1 reads MGHRA; CDR2 reads YSYEKL. In DNA form, the CDR3 reads TGCGCCAGCAGCCAAGATCCAAGTAGACAGGTGGTCTACAATGAGCAGTTCTTC. Translated, it gives CASSQDPSRQVVYNEQFF.

This clonotype appeared many times. The V gene is TRBV30, the J gene TRBJ2-7; D possibly corresponds to TRBD1 (5 bases). Germline V gene sequence: CDR1 GTSNPN, CDR2 SVGIG (reference sequence). The CDR3 contains 11 residues. V was trimmed by 3 bases and J by 3 bases, leaving 6 bases between them. CDR3 sequence (DNA): TGTGCCTGGAGGACAGACTACGAGCAGTACTTC. Amino acid sequence: CAWRTDYEQYF.

V is TRBV5-1 and J is TRBJ1-6; TRBD1 matches at 8 bases. Trimming took 2 bases from V and 10 from J; bases not matched to a gene: 8. Germline V CDR1 and CDR2: SGHRS, YFSETQ. The CDR3 length is 15 residues. As DNA, the CDR3 is TGCGCCAGCAGCTTTACAGGGGGGGGTAGATCACCCCTCCACTTT. This gives the protein CASSFTGGGRSPLHF.